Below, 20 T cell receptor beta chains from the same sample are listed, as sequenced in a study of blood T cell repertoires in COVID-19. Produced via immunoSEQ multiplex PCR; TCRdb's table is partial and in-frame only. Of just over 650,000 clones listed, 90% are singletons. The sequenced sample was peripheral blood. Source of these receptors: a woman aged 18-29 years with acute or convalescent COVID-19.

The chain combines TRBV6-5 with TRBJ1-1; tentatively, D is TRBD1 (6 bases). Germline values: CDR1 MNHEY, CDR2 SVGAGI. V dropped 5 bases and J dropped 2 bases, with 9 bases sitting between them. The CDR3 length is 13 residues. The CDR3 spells CASSPGVNTEAFF. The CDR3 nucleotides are TGTGCCAGCAGTCCAGGGGTAAACACTGAAGCTTTCTTT.

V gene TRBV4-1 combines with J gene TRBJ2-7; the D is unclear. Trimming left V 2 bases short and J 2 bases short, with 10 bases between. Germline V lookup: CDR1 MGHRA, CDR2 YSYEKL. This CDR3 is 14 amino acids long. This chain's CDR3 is CASSQYGPPYEQYF. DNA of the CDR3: TGCGCCAGCAGCCAATATGGGCCCCCCTACGAGCAGTACTTC.

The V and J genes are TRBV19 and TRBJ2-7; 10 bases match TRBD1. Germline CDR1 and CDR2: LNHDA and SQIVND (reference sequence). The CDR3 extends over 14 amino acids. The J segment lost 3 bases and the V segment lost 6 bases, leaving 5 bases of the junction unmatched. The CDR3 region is CASSGDRGFYEQYF. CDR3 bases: TGTGCCAGTAGCGGGGACAGGGGTTTCTACGAGCAGTACTTC.

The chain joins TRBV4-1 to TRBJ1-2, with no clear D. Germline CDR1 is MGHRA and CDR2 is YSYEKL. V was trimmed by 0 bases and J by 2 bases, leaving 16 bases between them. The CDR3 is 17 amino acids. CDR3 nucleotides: TGCGCCAGCAGCCAAGATCCACGCTTTAGCCCGAACTATGGCTACACCTTC. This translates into CASSQDPRFSPNYGYTF.

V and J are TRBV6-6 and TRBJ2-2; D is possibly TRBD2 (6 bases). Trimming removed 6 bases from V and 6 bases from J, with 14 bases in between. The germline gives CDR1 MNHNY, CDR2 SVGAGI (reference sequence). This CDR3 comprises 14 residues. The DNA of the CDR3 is TGTGCCAGCAGGATAAACCCGGGGGCCGGGGAGCTGTTTTTT. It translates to CASRINPGAGELFF.

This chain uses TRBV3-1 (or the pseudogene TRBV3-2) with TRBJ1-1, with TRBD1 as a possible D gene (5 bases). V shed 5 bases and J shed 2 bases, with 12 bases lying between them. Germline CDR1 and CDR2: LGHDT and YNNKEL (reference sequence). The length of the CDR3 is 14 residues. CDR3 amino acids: CASSLSRGNTEAFF. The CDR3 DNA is TGTGCCAGCAGCTTATCTAGGGGTAACACTGAAGCTTTCTTT.

The CDR3 DNA is TGTGCCAGCAGCCAGGGGGGACGGAATAATTCACCCCTCCACTTT. As protein: CASSQGGRNNSPLHF. The gene calls are TRBV3-1 (or the pseudogene TRBV3-2) and TRBJ1-6; D may be TRBD1 (5 bases). Deletions cut 3 bases from V and 5 bases from J, with 11 bases between. The CDR3 covers 15 residues. Germline values: CDR1 LGHDT, CDR2 YNNKEL (reference sequence).

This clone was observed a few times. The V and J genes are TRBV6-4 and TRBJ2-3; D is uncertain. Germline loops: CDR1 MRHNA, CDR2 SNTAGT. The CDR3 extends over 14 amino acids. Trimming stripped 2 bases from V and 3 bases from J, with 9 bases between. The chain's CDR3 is CASSDEAATDTQYF. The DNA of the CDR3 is TGTGCCAGCAGTGACGAAGCAGCGACAGATACGCAGTATTTT.

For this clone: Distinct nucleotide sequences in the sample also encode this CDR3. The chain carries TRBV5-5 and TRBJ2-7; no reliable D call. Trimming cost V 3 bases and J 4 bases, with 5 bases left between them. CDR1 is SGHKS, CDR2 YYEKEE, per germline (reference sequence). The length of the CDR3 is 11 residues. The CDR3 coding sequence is TGTGCCAGCAGCTCCCTGTACGAGCAGTACTTC. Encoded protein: CASSSLYEQYF.

This CDR3 reads CASRSTGFKQYF. In DNA, the CDR3 is TGTGCCAGCCGCTCGACAGGGTTTAAGCAGTACTTC. V usage is TRBV12-3 or TRBV12-4 and J usage is TRBJ2-7; 7 bases line up with TRBD1. Trimming removed 8 bases from V and 8 bases from J; junction bases left unmatched: 9. The CDR3 totals 12 residues.

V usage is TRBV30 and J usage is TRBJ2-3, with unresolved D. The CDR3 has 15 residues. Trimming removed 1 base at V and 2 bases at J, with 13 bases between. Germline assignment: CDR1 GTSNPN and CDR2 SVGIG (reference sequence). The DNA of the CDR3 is TGTGCCTGGAGTGAATGGGCCTATGACACAGATACGCAGTATTTT. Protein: CAWSEWAYDTDTQYF.

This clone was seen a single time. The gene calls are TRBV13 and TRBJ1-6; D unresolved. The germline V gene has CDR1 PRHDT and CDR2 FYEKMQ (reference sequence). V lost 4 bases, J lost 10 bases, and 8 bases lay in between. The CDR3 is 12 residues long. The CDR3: CASSSPGSPLHF. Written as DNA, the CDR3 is TGTGCCAGCAGCTCCCCAGGATCACCCCTCCACTTT.

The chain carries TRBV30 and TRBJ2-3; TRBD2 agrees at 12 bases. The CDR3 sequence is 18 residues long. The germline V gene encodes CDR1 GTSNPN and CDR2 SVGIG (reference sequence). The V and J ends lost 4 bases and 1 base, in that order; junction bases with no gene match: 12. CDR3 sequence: CAWTGLAGTYPGTDTQYF. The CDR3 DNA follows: TGTGCCTGGACTGGACTAGCGGGGACTTACCCGGGCACAGATACGCAGTATTTT. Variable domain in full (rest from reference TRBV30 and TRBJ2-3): SQTIHQWPATLVQPVGSPLSLECTVEGTSNPNLYWYRQAAGRGLQLLFYSVGIGQISSEVPQNLSASRPQDRQFILSSKKLLLSDSGFYLCAWTGLAGTYPGTDTQYFGPGTRLTVL.

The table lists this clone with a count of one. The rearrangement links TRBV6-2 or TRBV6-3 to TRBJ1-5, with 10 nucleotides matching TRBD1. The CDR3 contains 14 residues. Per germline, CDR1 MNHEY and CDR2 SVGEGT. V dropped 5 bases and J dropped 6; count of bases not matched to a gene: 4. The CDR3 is CASSPGQGIQPQHF. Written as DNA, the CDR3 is TGTGCCAGCAGTCCGGGACAGGGGATTCAGCCCCAGCATTTT.

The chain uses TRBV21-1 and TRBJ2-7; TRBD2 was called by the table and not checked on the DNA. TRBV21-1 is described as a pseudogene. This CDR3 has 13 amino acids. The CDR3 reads CASEWTVSYEQYF. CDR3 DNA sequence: TGTGCCAGTGAATGGACTGTTTCCTACGAGCAGTACTTC.

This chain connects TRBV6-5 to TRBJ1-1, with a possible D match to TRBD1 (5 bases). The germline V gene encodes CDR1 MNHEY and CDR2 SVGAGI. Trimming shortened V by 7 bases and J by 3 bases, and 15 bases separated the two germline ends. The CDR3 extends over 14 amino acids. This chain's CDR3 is CASTIGGVDTEAFF. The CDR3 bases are TGTGCCAGCACCATTGGGGGGGTAGACACTGAAGCTTTCTTT.

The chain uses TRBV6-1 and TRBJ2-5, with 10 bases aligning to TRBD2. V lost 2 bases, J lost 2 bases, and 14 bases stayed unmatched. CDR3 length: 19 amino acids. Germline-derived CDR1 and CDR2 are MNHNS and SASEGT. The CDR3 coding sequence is TGTGCCAGCAGTGAAAAATGGAGGTCTAGCGGGGGCCTTCAAGAGACCCAGTACTTC. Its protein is CASSEKWRSSGGLQETQYF.

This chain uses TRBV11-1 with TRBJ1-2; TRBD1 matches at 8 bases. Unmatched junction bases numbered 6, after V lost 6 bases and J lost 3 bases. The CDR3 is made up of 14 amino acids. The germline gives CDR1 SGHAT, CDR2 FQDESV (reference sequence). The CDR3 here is CASSPDRGDYGYTF. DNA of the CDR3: TGTGCCAGCAGTCCCGACAGGGGTGACTATGGCTACACCTTC.

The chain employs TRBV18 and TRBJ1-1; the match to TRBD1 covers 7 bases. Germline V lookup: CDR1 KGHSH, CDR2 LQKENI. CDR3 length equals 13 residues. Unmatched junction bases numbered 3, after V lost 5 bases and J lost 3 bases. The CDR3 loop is CASSGTADTEAFF. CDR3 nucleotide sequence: TGTGCCAGCTCAGGGACAGCCGACACTGAAGCTTTCTTT.

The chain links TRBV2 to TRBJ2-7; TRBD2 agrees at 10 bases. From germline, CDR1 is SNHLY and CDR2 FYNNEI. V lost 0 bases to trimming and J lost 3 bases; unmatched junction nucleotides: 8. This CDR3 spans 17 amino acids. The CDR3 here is CASSEAGNKRGGYEQYF. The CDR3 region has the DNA TGTGCCAGCAGTGAAGCTGGGAATAAGCGGGGGGGCTACGAGCAGTACTTC.